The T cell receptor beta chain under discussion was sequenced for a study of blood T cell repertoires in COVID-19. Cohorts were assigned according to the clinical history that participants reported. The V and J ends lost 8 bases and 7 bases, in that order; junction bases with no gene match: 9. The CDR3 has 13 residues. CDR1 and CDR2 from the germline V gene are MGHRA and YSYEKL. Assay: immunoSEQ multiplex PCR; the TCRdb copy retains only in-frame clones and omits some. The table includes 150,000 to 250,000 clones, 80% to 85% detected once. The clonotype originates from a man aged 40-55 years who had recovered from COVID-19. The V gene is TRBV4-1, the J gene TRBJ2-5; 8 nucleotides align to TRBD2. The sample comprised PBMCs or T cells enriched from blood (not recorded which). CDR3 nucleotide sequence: TGCGCCAGCGGCACTAGCGGATCAGGGACCCAGTACTTC. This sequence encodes CASGTSGSGTQYF.